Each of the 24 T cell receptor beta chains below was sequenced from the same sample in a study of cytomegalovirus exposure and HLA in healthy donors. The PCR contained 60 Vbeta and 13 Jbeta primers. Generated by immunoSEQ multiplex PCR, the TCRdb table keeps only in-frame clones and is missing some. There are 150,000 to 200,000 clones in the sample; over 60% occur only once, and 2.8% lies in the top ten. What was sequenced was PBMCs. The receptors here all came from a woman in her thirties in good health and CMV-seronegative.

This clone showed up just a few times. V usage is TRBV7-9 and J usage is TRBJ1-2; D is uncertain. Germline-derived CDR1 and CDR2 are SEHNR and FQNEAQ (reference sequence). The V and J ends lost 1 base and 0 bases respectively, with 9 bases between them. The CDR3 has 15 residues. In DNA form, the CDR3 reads TGTGCCAGCAGCTTAGGCAACAGTGCTAACTATGGCTACACCTTC. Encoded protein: CASSLGNSANYGYTF.

The CDR3 DNA reads TGTGCCAGCTGGCCAGGTTTTGAAAAACTGTTTTTT. Protein: CASWPGFEKLFF. The chain links TRBV9 to TRBJ1-4; no clear D gene. Trimming took 7 bases from V and 7 from J, leaving 11 bases between them. Germline V CDR1 and CDR2: SGDLS, YYNGEE. CDR3 length equals 12 residues. The entire variable domain, with the rest obtained from reference TRBV9 and TRBJ1-4, is as follows: DSGVTQTPKHLITATGQRVTLRCSPRSGDLSVYWYQQSLDQGLQFLIQYYNGEERAKGNILERFSAQQFPDLHSELNLSSLELGDSALYFCASWPGFEKLFFGSGTQLSVL.

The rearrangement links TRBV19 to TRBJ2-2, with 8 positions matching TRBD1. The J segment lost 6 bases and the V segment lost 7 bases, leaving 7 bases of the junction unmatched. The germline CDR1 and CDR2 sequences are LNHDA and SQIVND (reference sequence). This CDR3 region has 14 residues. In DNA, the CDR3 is TGTGCCAGTATCCAGGACAGGGCTCCCGGGGAGCTGTTTTTT. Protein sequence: CASIQDRAPGELFF. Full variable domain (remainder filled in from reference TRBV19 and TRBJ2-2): DGGITQSPKYLFRKEGQNVTLSCEQNLNHDAMYWYRQDPGQGLRLIYYSQIVNDFQKGDIAEGYSVSREKKESFPLTVTSAQKNPTAFYLCASIQDRAPGELFFGEGSRLTVL.

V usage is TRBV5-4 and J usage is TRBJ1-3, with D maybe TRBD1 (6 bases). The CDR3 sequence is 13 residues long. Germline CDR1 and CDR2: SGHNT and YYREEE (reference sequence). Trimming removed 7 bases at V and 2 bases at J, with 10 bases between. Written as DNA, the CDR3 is TGTGCCAGCGGACAGTTCCCTGGAAACACCATATATTTT. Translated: CASGQFPGNTIYF.

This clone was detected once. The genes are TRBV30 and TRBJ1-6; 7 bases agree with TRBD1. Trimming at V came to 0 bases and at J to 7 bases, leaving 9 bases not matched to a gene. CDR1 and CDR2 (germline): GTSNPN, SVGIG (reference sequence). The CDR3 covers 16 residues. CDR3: CAWSVKPGTVNSPLHF. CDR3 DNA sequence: TGTGCCTGGAGTGTTAAGCCCGGGACAGTCAATTCACCCCTCCACTTT.

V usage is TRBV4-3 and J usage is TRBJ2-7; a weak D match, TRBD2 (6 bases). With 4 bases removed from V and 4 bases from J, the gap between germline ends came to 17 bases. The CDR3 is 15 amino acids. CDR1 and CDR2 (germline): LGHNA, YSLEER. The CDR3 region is CASSRQAGGSYEQYF. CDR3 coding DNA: TGCGCCAGCAGCCGCCAAGCTGGGGGGTCATACGAGCAGTACTTC.

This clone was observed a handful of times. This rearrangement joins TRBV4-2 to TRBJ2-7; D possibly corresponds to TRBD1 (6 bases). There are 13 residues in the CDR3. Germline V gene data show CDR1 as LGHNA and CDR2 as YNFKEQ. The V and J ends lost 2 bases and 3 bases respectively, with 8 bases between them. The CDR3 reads CASSQRQDYEQYF. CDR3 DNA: TGTGCCAGCAGCCAAAGACAGGACTACGAGCAGTACTTC.

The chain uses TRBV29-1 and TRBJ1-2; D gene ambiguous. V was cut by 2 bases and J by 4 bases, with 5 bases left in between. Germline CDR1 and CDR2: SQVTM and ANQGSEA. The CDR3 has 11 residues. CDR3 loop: CSVERSYGYTF. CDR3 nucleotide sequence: TGCAGCGTTGAACGGAGCTATGGCTACACCTTC.

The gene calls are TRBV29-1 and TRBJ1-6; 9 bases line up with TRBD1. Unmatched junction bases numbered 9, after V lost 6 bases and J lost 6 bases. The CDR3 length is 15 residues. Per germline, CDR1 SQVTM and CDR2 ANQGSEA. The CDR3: CSVTTGTGRNSPLHF. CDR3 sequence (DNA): TGCAGCGTAACCACCGGGACAGGGCGTAATTCACCCCTCCACTTT.

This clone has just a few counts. The CDR3 sequence is CASSVVGGISGELFF. The CDR3 DNA is TGTGCCAGCAGCGTAGTCGGCGGGATCAGCGGGGAGCTGTTTTTT. The chain carries TRBV9 and TRBJ2-2, with D maybe TRBD2 (6 bases). The CDR3 totals 15 residues. The germline CDR1 and CDR2 sequences are SGDLS and YYNGEE. V was clipped by 0 bases and J by 7 bases, with 13 bases between them.

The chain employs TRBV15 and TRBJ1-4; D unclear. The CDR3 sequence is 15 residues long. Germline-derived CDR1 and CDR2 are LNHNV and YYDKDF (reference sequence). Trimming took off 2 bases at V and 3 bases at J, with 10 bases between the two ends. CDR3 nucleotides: TGTGCCACCAGCAGATCCCGGGATTCTAATGAAAAACTGTTTTTT. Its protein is CATSRSRDSNEKLFF.

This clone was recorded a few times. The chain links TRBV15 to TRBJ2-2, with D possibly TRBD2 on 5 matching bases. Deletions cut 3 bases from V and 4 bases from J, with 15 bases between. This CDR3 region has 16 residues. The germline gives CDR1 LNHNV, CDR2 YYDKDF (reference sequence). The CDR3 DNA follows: TGTGCCACCAGCAGGCGAACATTCGGGGTCACCGGGGAGCTGTTTTTT. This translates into CATSRRTFGVTGELFF.

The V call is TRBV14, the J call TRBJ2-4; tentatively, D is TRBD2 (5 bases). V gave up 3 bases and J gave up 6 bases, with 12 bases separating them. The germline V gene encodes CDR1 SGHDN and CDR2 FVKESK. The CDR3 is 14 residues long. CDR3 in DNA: TGTGCCAGCAGCCACCTCACTCGGGGAAACATTCAGTACTTC. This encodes CASSHLTRGNIQYF.

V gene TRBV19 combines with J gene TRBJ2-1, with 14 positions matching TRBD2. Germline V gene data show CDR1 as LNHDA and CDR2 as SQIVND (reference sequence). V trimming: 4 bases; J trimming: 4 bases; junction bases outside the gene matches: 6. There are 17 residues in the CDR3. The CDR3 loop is CASSTGTSGRFYNEQFF. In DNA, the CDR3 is TGTGCCAGTAGTACCGGGACTAGCGGGAGATTTTACAATGAGCAGTTCTTC.

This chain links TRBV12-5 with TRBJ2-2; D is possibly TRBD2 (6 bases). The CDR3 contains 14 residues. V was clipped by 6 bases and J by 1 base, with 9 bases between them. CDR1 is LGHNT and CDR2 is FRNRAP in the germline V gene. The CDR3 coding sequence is TGTGCTAGTGGGGTGGGGGGGAACACCGGGGAGCTGTTTTTT. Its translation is CASGVGGNTGELFF.

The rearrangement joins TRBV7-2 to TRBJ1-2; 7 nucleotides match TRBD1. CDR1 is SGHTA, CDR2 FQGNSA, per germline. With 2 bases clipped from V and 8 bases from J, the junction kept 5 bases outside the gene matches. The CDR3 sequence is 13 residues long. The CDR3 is CASSLMEGAGYTF. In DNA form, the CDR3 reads TGTGCCAGCAGCTTAATGGAGGGGGCGGGCTACACCTTC.

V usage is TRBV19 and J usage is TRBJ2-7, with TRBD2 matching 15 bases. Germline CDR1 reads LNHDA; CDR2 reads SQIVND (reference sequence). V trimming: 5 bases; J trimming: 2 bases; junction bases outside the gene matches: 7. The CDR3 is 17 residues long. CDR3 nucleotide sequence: TGTGCCAGTAGTCCAGGACTAGCGGGGGGGGCCCCCTACGAGCAGTACTTC. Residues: CASSPGLAGGAPYEQYF.

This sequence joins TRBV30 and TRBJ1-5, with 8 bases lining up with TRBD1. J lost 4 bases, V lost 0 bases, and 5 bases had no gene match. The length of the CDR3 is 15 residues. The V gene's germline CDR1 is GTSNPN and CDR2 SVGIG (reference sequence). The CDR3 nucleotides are TGTGCCTGGAGTGTAGCCGGGACAGGAAATCAGCCCCAGCATTTT. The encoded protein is CAWSVAGTGNQPQHF. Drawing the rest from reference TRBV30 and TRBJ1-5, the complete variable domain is SQTIHQWPATLVQPVGSPLSLECTVEGTSNPNLYWYRQAAGRGLQLLFYSVGIGQISSEVPQNLSASRPQDRQFILSSKKLLLSDSGFYLCAWSVAGTGNQPQHFGDGTRLSIL.

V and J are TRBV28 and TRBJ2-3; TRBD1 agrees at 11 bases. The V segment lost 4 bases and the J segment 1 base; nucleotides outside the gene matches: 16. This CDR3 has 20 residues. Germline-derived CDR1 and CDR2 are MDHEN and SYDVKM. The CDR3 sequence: CASSSLLRGQGARRTDTQYF. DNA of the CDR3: TGTGCCAGCAGTTCCCTCCTCCGTGGACAGGGGGCACGCCGCACAGATACGCAGTATTTT.

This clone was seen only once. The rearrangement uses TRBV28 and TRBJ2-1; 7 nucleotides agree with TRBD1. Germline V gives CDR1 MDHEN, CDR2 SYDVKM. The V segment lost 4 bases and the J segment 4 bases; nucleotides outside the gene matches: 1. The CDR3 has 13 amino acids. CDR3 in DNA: TGTGCCAGCAGTTGGGGACAGTACAATGAGCAGTTCTTC. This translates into CASSWGQYNEQFF.

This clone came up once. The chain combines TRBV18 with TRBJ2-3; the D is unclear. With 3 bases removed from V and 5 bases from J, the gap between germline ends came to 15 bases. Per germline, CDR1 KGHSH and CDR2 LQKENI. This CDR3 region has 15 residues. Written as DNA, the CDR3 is TGTGCCAGCTCACCCAGAGCAGGTACCCGAGATACGCAGTATTTT. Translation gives CASSPRAGTRDTQYF.

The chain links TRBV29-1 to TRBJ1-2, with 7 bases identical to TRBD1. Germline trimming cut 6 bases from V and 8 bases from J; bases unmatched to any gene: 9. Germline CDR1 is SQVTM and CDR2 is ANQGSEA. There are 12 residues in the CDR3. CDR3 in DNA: TGCAGCGTCACAGGGGTAGCGGAAGGCTACACCTTC. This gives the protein CSVTGVAEGYTF. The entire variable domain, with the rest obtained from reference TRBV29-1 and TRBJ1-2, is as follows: SAVISQKPSRDICQRGTSLTIQCQVDSQVTMMFWYRQQPGQSLTLIATANQGSEATYESGFVIDKFPISRPNLTFSTLTVSNMSPEDSSIYLCSVTGVAEGYTFGSGTRLTVV.

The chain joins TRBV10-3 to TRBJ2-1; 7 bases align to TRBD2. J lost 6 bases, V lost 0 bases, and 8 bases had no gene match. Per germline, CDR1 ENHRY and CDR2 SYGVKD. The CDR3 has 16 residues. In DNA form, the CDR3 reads TGTGCCATCAGTGAGTCGGCAGGGAGGGGCTTCAATGAGCAGTTCTTC. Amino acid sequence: CAISESAGRGFNEQFF.

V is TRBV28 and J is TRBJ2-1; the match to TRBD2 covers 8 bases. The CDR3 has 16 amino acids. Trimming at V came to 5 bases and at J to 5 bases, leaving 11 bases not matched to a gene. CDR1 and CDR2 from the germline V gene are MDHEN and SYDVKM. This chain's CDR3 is CASSPLAREGDNEQFF. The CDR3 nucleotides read TGTGCCAGCAGTCCACTAGCCCGGGAGGGAGACAATGAGCAGTTCTTC.